This T cell receptor beta chain was profiled in a study of blood T cell repertoires in COVID-19. On the study more broadly: Samples came from the United States, Italy and Spain, spanning acute and convalescent COVID-19. Sample material is recorded as cDNA or gDNA derived from T cells, B-cell-depleted T cells, or PBMCs.

In the authors' methods: Estimation of nucleated cell counts was performed using reference gene primer amplification. The data were produced by immunoSEQ multiplex PCR, yet TCRdb's version contains in-frame clones alone and is incomplete. V and J calls and clone size are as listed in that table; D and trimming were resolved from the DNA. The sample yields some 200,000 clones, approximately 87% seen once. The ends lost 10 bases at V and 5 bases at J; junction bases unmatched: 9. Germline assignment: CDR1 SGHAT and CDR2 FQNNGV. This CDR3 region has 13 residues. This receptor was taken from a woman between 70 and 85 years old with acute or convalescent COVID-19. Sequences were obtained from peripheral blood. This rearrangement joins TRBV11-2 to TRBJ2-5; 8 bases map to TRBD1. DNA of the CDR3: TGTGCCACCTCAGGGGGCATGAGGGAGACCCAGTACTTC. Residues: CATSGGMRETQYF.